This T cell receptor beta chain comes out of a study of shared clonotypes between healthy human individuals. Study in general: Each donor's CD8 memory used one plate, CD8 naive two, each CD4 subset three.

Comments on this clone: Its antigen is unknown. The junction and the germline gene differ at one end; a read error may be behind it.

Overall study results and limits: Generally, estimated richness proved larger in naive subsets than it did in memory subsets. It was the non-shared clonotypes that had lower generation probabilities than clonotypes shared by all four donors. Rarefaction analysis demonstrated incomplete sorted-subset sequencing notwithstanding large depth.

The CDR3 extends over 12 amino acids. Looked up from germline, CDR1 is SGHDT and CDR2 is YYEEEE. Clones were read by immunoSEQ multiplex PCR, and TCRdb kept only the in-frame ones, dropping some. The sample has approximately 1,000,000 clones, approximately 77% seen once. The clonotype comes from a man aged 18 to 29 in good health. Some clones in this sample may be carry-over from other donors' samples. J is TRBJ2-7 and V is TRBV5-6; no clear D gene. Sequencing was done on a sample of memory CD4+ T cells from PBMCs. Subset described: CD45RA-negative fraction. The CDR3 DNA reads as TGTGCCAGCAGCTCTGTCGGGTACGTGCAGTACTTC. It encodes CASSSVGYVQYF.